The 19 T cell receptor beta chains below come from one sample, sequenced in a study of identifying expanded T cells in peripheral blood. Sequenced by immunoSEQ multiplex PCR; TCRdb stores in-frame clones only, minus some. The top ten clones hold roughly 15% of a sample with fewer than 110,000 clones, around 88% of them seen once. Sequencing was done on a sample of blood. The receptors derive from a person between 18 and 75 years old in good health.

The chain joins TRBV5-6 to TRBJ2-7; D call uncertain. The CDR3 consists of 12 residues. Germline CDR1 SGHDT, CDR2 YYEEEE. The V end lost 0 bases, the J end lost 4 bases, and 5 bases lay between the germline ends. CDR3 amino acids: CASSLARYEQYF. In nucleotides, the CDR3 is TGTGCCAGCAGCTTGGCAAGGTACGAGCAGTACTTC.

The gene calls are TRBV5-6 and TRBJ2-7; D possibly matches TRBD1 or TRBD2 (5 bases each). This CDR3 spans 14 amino acids. Germline V lookup: CDR1 SGHDT, CDR2 YYEEEE. V was shortened by 2 bases and J by 2 bases, with 11 bases between the two germline ends. The CDR3 is CASSFGTDAYEQYF. The CDR3 nucleotides are TGTGCCAGCAGCTTCGGGACCGATGCCTACGAGCAGTACTTC.

The chain recombines TRBV27 with TRBJ2-2; either TRBD1 or TRBD2 may fit D (5 bases each). Between the trimmed V and J ends, which lost 4 bases and 4 bases, there was a span of 10 bases. The germline V gene has CDR1 MNHEY and CDR2 SMNVEV (reference sequence). This CDR3 is 14 amino acids long. The CDR3: CASSWGLGTGELFF. As DNA, the CDR3 is TGTGCCAGCAGTTGGGGGTTGGGCACCGGGGAGCTGTTTTTT.

This clone was seen a few times. CDR3 loop: CASSLPYQTFNSPLHF. CDR3 in DNA: TGTGCCAGCAGCTTGCCGTACCAGACCTTCAATTCACCCCTCCACTTT. The genes are TRBV7-2 and TRBJ1-6; no clear D. The length of the CDR3 is 16 residues. The germline gives CDR1 SGHTA, CDR2 FQGNSA. The ends were cut back, 3 bases at V and 7 bases at J, with 16 bases in the middle. Looking up the rest from reference TRBV7-2 and TRBJ1-6 gives the full variable domain: GAGVSQSPSNKVTEKGKDVELRCDPISGHTALYWYRQSLGQGLEFLIYFQGNSAPDKSGLPSDRFSAERTGGSVSTLTIQRTQQEDSAVYLCASSLPYQTFNSPLHFGNGTRLTVT.

This chain connects TRBV6-6 to TRBJ2-7, with no clear D. Germline V CDR1 and CDR2: MNHNY, SVGAGI (reference sequence). There are 13 residues in the CDR3. Deletions cut 2 bases from V and 3 bases from J, with 8 bases between. CDR3 nucleotides: TGTGCCAGCAGTTACATCCACAGCTACGAGCAGTACTTC. Encoded protein: CASSYIHSYEQYF.

The genes are TRBV2 and TRBJ1-5; 8 bases are a match to TRBD1. J lost 5 bases, V lost 7 bases, and 4 bases had no gene match. This CDR3 has 13 residues. CDR1 is SNHLY and CDR2 is FYNNEI in the germline V gene. The CDR3 spells CASNRGVDQPQHF. The CDR3 DNA is TGTGCCAGCAACAGGGGGGTTGATCAGCCCCAGCATTTT.

The chain couples TRBV18 to TRBJ1-2; D gene uncertain. V lost 3 bases and J lost 6, with 8 bases in between. The CDR3 runs to 12 residues. Germline V gene sequence: CDR1 KGHSH, CDR2 LQKENI. The CDR3 nucleotides are TGTGCCAGCTCACCGGATGGGGATGGCTACACCTTC. Residues: CASSPDGDGYTF. Filled out from reference TRBV18 and TRBJ1-2, the complete variable domain reads NAGVMQNPRHLVRRRGQEARLRCSPMKGHSHVYWYRQLPEEGLKFMVYLQKENIIDESGMPKERFSAEFPKEGPSILRIQQVVRGDSAAYFCASSPDGDGYTFGSGTRLTVV.

The chain has TRBV6-5 and TRBJ2-5; 8 positions match TRBD2. The length of the CDR3 is 16 residues. The V and J ends lost 1 base and 2 bases, in that order; junction bases with no gene match: 6. CDR1 and CDR2 (germline): MNHEY, SVGAGI. CDR3: CASSYYAGGGQETQYF. Here the CDR3 DNA reads TGTGCCAGCAGTTACTACGCGGGGGGAGGGCAAGAGACCCAGTACTTC.

The V gene is TRBV6-6, the J gene TRBJ2-3; 7 bases agree with TRBD2. The trim removed 2 bases at V and 3 bases at J, leaving 2 bases unmatched. The CDR3 sequence is 14 residues long. Germline CDR1 MNHNY, CDR2 SVGAGI (reference sequence). CDR3 amino acids: CASSYGGGTDTQYF. The CDR3 DNA sequence: TGTGCCAGCAGTTACGGCGGGGGAACAGATACGCAGTATTTT.

The J gene is TRBJ2-3, the V gene TRBV10-3; D not certain. Per the germline V gene, CDR1 is ENHRY and CDR2 is SYGVKD. Deletions cut 1 base from V and 2 bases from J, with 1 base between. The CDR3 loop spans 12 amino acids. The CDR3 region is CAISEYTDTQYF. The DNA of the CDR3 is TGTGCCATCAGTGAGTACACAGATACGCAGTATTTT.

V gene TRBV28 combines with J gene TRBJ1-5; D uncertain. CDR1 is MDHEN, CDR2 SYDVKM, per germline. The CDR3 is 14 residues long. V was trimmed by 1 base and J by 0 bases, leaving 4 bases between them. The CDR3 DNA follows: TGTGCCAGCAGTTTATCGACTAGCAATCAGCCCCAGCATTTT. Translated: CASSLSTSNQPQHF.

The J gene is TRBJ1-6, the V gene TRBV19, with 7 bases lining up with TRBD1. Germline CDR1 LNHDA, CDR2 SQIVND (reference sequence). V shed 4 bases, J shed 8 bases, and the junction held 5 bases outside the gene matches. The CDR3 has 14 residues. CDR3 loop: CASSKQGRDSPLHF. As DNA, the CDR3 is TGTGCCAGTAGTAAACAGGGGAGGGATTCACCCCTCCACTTT.

This clone was seen a handful of times. The rearrangement links TRBV5-1 to TRBJ1-6, with 7 bases fitting TRBD1. Germline trimming cut 0 bases from V and 7 bases from J; bases unmatched to any gene: 4. CDR1 and CDR2 (germline): SGHRS, YFSETQ. This CDR3 region has 15 residues. The chain's CDR3 is CASSLGQGWNSPLHF. CDR3 sequence (DNA): TGCGCCAGCAGCTTGGGACAGGGTTGGAATTCACCCCTCCACTTT. The full variable domain, rest sourced from reference TRBV5-1 and TRBJ1-6, is KAGVTQTPRYLIKTRGQQVTLSCSPISGHRSVSWYQQTPGQGLQFLFEYFSETQRNKGNFPGRFSGRQFSNSRSEMNVSTLELGDSALYLCASSLGQGWNSPLHFGNGTRLTVT.

The chain recombines TRBV4-1 with TRBJ1-1, with D unresolved. This CDR3 spans 14 amino acids. The germline gives CDR1 MGHRA, CDR2 YSYEKL. Trimming removed 5 bases from V and 0 bases from J, with 10 bases in between. CDR3 coding DNA: TGCGCCAGCAGCGAGGGCGGTCTGAACACTGAAGCTTTCTTT. As protein: CASSEGGLNTEAFF.

This clone occurred a few times. This sequence joins TRBV23-1 and TRBJ1-5; D gene uncertain. TRBV23-1 is reported as an ORF; its role is uncertain. This CDR3 has 15 residues. V was trimmed by 4 bases and J by 4 bases, leaving 14 bases between them. The chain's CDR3 is CASSLRPERNQPQHF. The CDR3 DNA is TGCGCCAGCAGTCTCCGCCCGGAGAGGAATCAGCCCCAGCATTTT.

The chain has TRBV19 and TRBJ2-7; tentatively, D is TRBD1 (5 bases). This CDR3 region has 15 residues. Germline CDR1 reads LNHDA; CDR2 reads SQIVND (reference sequence). V was trimmed by 1 base and J by 2 bases, leaving 12 bases between them. The CDR3 loop reads CASSIGRAPTYEQYF. CDR3 DNA sequence: TGTGCCAGTAGTATAGGCAGGGCACCAACCTACGAGCAGTACTTC. The complete variable domain, with remaining parts taken from reference TRBV19 and TRBJ2-7, reads DGGITQSPKYLFRKEGQNVTLSCEQNLNHDAMYWYRQDPGQGLRLIYYSQIVNDFQKGDIAEGYSVSREKKESFPLTVTSAQKNPTAFYLCASSIGRAPTYEQYFGPGTRLTVT.

The chain links TRBV19 to TRBJ2-2, with D perhaps TRBD1 (5 bases). Germline CDR1 and CDR2: LNHDA and SQIVND (reference sequence). Trimming cost V 4 bases and J 5 bases, with 14 bases left between them. This CDR3 has 15 amino acids. The chain's CDR3 is CASSTDTGGTGELFF. The CDR3 nucleotides are TGTGCCAGTAGTACGGACACGGGCGGAACCGGGGAGCTGTTTTTT.

The genes are TRBV2 and TRBJ1-1; TRBD1 matches 7 bases. V gave up 4 bases and J gave up 5 bases; unmatched junction bases: 1. Germline CDR1 reads SNHLY; CDR2 reads FYNNEI. The CDR3 spans 12 residues. CDR3 sequence reads: CASSVQGTEAFF. The CDR3 nucleotides read TGTGCCAGCAGTGTACAGGGGACTGAAGCTTTCTTT.

The genes are TRBV6-6 and TRBJ2-3; the match to TRBD2 covers 10 bases. CDR1 MNHNY and CDR2 SVGAGI come from the germline V gene (reference sequence). V was pared by 2 bases and J by 1 base, with 0 bases of the junction left unmatched. The CDR3 loop spans 15 amino acids. CDR3 coding DNA: TGTGCCAGCAGTTACCTAGCGGGGGGCACAGATACGCAGTATTTT. Translated, it gives CASSYLAGGTDTQYF.